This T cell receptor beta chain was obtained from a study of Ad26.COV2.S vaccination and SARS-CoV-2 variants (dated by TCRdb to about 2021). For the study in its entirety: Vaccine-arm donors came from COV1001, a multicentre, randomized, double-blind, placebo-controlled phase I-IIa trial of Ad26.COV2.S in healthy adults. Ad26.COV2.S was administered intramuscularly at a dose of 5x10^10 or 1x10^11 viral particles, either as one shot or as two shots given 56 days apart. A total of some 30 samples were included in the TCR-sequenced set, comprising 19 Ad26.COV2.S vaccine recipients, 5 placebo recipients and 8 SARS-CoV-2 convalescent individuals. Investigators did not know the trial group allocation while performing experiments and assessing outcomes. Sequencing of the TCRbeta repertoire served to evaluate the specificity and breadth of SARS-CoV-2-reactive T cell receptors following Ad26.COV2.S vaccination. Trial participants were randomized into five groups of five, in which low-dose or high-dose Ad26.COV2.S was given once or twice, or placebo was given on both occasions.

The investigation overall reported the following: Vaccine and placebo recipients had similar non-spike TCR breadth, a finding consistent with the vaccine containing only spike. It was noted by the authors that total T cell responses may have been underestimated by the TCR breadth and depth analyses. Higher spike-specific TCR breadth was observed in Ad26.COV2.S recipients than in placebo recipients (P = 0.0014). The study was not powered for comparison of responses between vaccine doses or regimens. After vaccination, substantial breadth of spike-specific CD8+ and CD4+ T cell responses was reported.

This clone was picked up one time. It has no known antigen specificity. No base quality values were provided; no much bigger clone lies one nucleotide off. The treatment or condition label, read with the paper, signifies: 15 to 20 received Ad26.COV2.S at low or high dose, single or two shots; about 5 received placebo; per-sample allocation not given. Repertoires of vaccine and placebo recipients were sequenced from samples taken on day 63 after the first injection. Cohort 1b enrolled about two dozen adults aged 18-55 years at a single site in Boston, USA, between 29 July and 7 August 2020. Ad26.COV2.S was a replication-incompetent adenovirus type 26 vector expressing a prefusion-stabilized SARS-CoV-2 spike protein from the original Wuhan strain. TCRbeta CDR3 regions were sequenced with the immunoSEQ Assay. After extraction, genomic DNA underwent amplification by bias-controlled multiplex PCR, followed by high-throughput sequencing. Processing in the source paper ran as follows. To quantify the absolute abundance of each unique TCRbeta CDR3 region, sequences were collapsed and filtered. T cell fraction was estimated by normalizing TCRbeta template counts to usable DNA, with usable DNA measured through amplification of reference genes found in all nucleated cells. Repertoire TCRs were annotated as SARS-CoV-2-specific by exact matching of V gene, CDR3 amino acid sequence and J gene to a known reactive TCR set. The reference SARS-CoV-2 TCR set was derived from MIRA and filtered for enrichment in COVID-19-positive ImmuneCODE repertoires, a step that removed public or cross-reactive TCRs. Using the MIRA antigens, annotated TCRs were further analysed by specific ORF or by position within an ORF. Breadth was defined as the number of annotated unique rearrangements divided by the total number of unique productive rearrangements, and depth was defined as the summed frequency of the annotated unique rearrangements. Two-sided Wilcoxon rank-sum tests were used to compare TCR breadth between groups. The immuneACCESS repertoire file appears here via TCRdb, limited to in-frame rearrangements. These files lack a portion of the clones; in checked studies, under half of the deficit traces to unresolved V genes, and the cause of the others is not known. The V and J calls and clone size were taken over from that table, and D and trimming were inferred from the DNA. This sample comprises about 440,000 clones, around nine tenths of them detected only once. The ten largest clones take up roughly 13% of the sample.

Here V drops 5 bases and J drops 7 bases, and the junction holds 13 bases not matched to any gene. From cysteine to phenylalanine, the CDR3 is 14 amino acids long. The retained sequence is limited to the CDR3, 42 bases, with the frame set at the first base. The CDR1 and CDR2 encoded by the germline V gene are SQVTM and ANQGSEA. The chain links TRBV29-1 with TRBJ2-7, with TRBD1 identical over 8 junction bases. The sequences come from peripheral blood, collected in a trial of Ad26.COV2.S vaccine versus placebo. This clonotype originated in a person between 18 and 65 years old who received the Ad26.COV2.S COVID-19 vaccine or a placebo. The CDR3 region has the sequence CSVLERQGSREQYF. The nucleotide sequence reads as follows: TGCAGCGTTCTCGAACGACAGGGGTCAAGGGAGCAGTACTTC.